Included here is one TCR beta chain sequence, with context. Some clones are missing from TCRdb's copy, which holds only in-frame ones; the method was immunoSEQ multiplex PCR. The sample holds more than 2 million clones, approximately 95% seen once. Naivety among CD8 cells was defined by CD45RO negativity and positive CCR7 selection, thereby excluding terminally differentiated effector memory CD45RA+ cells. The record originates from a study of shared clonotypes between healthy human individuals. The CDR3 length is 14 residues. CDR1 is PRHDT and CDR2 is FYEKMQ in the germline V gene (reference sequence). V shed 1 base and J shed 5 bases, with 12 bases lying between them.

The clonotype comes from a young man in good health. Sequenced: naive CD8+ T cells sorted from blood. V gene TRBV13 combines with J gene TRBJ2-7, with D possibly TRBD1 on 5 matching bases. CDR3 residues: CASSLVSRADEQYF. DNA of the CDR3: TGTGCCAGCAGCTTAGTGTCCAGGGCGGACGAGCAGTACTTC.